One sample yielded the 9 T cell receptor beta chains listed below, sequenced in a study of T cell responses to AZD1222 COVID-19 vaccine. TCRdb's table, derived via immunoSEQ multiplex PCR, lists solely in-frame clones and lacks some. The table lists about 120,000 clones, over 75% of them singletons. Sequences were derived from peripheral blood, sampled on day 0 of AZD1222 vaccination. Receptors were obtained from an adult in good health.

V usage is TRBV15 and J usage is TRBJ1-2; possibly TRBD1 for D (5 bases). The CDR3 loop spans 13 amino acids. The germline gives CDR1 LNHNV, CDR2 YYDKDF (reference sequence). Deletions cut 1 base from V and 4 bases from J, with 7 bases between. CDR3 loop: CATSRGQPYGYTF. DNA for the CDR3: TGTGCCACCAGCAGAGGACAGCCCTATGGCTACACCTTC.

This chain joins TRBV6-5 and TRBJ2-7, with D uncertain. V was trimmed by 6 bases and J by 2 bases, leaving 11 bases between them. There are 13 residues in the CDR3. The germline V gene has CDR1 MNHEY and CDR2 SVGAGI. The CDR3 region has the DNA TGTGCCAGCAGGACAATCCGGGCCTACGAGCAGTACTTC. Encoded protein: CASRTIRAYEQYF.

This chain uses TRBV11-2 with TRBJ1-5, with TRBD1 matching 9 bases. The germline V gene has CDR1 SGHAT and CDR2 FQNNGV. V shed 5 bases, J shed 7 bases, and the junction held 9 bases outside the gene matches. This CDR3 is built from 15 residues. CDR3 residues: CASSDWGQGGQPQHF. The CDR3 DNA is TGTGCCAGCAGCGATTGGGGACAGGGCGGGCAGCCCCAGCATTTT. The full variable domain, in which reference TRBV11-2 and TRBJ1-5 provide the parts outside the CDR3, is EAGVAQSPRYKIIEKRQSVAFWCNPISGHATLYWYQQILGQGPKLLIQFQNNGVVDDSQLPKDRFSAERLKGVDSTLKIQPAKLEDSAVYLCASSDWGQGGQPQHFGDGTRLSIL.

The chain joins TRBV7-9 to TRBJ1-2; a weak D match, TRBD1 (6 bases). CDR3 length: 16 residues. Germline CDR1 SEHNR, CDR2 FQNEAQ (reference sequence). With 3 bases removed from V and 6 bases from J, the gap between germline ends came to 20 bases. Here the CDR3 DNA reads TGTGCCAGCAGCTTCGGCCCCTTGACGGGGGCCAATGGCTACACCTTC. Amino acid sequence: CASSFGPLTGANGYTF.

This chain joins TRBV18 and TRBJ1-1; maybe TRBD1 (5 bases). V was pared by 0 bases and J by 5 bases, with 13 bases between. CDR1 and CDR2 (germline): KGHSH, LQKENI. The CDR3 spans 15 residues. The CDR3, as DNA: TGTGCCAGCTCACCACCGCCGGGGCGCCGAACTGAAGCTTTCTTT. It translates to CASSPPPGRRTEAFF. The variable domain in full, with the rest retrieved from reference TRBV18 and TRBJ1-1, is NAGVMQNPRHLVRRRGQEARLRCSPMKGHSHVYWYRQLPEEGLKFMVYLQKENIIDESGMPKERFSAEFPKEGPSILRIQQVVRGDSAAYFCASSPPPGRRTEAFFGQGTRLTVV.

This clone came up a few times. The chain recombines TRBV7-9 with TRBJ1-2; D not certain. Germline CDR1 SEHNR, CDR2 FQNEAQ (reference sequence). V was cut by 3 bases and J by 8 bases, with 13 bases left in between. The CDR3 contains 13 residues. The CDR3 here is CASSFEAVGGYTF. CDR3 DNA: TGTGCCAGCAGCTTTGAGGCAGTCGGCGGCTACACCTTC.

This chain links TRBV6-5 with TRBJ1-5; 7 positions agree with TRBD1. J was trimmed by 6 bases and V by 10 bases; bases with no gene match: 12. The V gene's germline CDR1 is MNHEY and CDR2 SVGAGI. This CDR3 region has 14 residues. This CDR3 is CAITGDLGIQPQHF. CDR3 nucleotides: TGTGCCATTACAGGGGATTTGGGAATTCAGCCCCAGCATTTT.

The chain has TRBV7-9 and TRBJ2-5; 11 bases fit TRBD2. This CDR3 has 17 amino acids. Germline values: CDR1 SEHNR, CDR2 FQNEAQ (reference sequence). Losses at the gene ends were 4 bases for V and 2 bases for J; bases not matched to a gene: 9. Written as DNA, the CDR3 is TGTGCCAGCAGCTATCCAGGGACTAGCGGCCGACAAGAGACCCAGTACTTC. Its protein is CASSYPGTSGRQETQYF.

This rearrangement joins TRBV6-5 to TRBJ1-2; D is unresolved. The V end was cut by 6 bases, the J end by 2 bases, with 10 bases between. The CDR3 has 13 residues. Germline V gene sequence: CDR1 MNHEY, CDR2 SVGAGI. The CDR3 coding sequence is TGTGCCAGCAGCCCCATGGGAAACTATGGCTACACCTTC. This codes for CASSPMGNYGYTF.